Only a few counts were recorded for the clone carrying this T cell receptor (beta chain). Its antigen is unknown. Germline values: CDR1 MNHNS, CDR2 SASEGT. This CDR3 has 14 residues. The V gene lost 4 bases and the J gene lost 4 bases, with 14 bases spanning the gap. This sample stems from a study of breast tumors, draining lymph nodes, adjacent tissues. Study observations and caveats: Tumor repertoires ranked between lymph nodes and nontumor tissue in diversity, with V and J gene preferences.

Breast cancer patients provided tissue from their axillary draining lymph nodes. TCRdb re-analysed the multiplex PCR reads in MiXCR, keeping a single row per CDR3 protein. The data hold around 190,000 distinct CDR3 sequences, with roughly a third observed a single time. The rearrangement uses TRBV6-1 and TRBJ2-7; D is perhaps TRBD2 (7 bases). Sequenced input: axillary lymph node tissue. The sequence was collected from a female donor with breast cancer. Some clones in this sample may be carry-over from other donors' samples. The CDR3 nucleotides are TGTGCCAGCAGTGGCCGGGGGGCTGGGTACGAGCAGTACTTC. Amino acid sequence: CASSGRGAGYEQYF.